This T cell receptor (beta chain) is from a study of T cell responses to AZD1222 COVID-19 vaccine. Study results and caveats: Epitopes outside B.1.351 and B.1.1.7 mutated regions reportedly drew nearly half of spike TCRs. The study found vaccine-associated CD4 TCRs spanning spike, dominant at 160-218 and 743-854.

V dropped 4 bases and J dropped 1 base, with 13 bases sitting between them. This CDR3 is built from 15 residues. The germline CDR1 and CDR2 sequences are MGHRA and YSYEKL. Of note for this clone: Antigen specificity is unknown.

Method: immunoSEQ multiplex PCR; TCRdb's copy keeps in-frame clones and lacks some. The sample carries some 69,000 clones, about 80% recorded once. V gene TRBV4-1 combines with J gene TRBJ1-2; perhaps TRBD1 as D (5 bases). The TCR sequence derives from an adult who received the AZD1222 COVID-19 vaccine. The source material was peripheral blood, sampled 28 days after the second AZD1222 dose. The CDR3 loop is CASSPNVQVNYGYTF. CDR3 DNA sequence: TGCGCCAGCAGCCCGAATGTACAGGTTAACTATGGCTACACCTTC.